The 29 T cell receptor beta chains given below trace back to one sample, sequenced in a study of T-cell memory formation after mild COVID-19. TCRdb fed the 5' RACE reads into MiXCR, producing one record per CDR3 protein. The data contain 180,000 or so distinct CDR3 sequences, 11% of them singletons. Sequenced input: PBMCs or a T cell subset sorted from them (not recorded which). These receptors all stem from a man younger than 35 who had mild COVID-19 (a few samples of this study predate the infection). Cell type and time point are not known.

The V call is TRBV7-3, the J call TRBJ2-2, with 7 bases fitting TRBD1. The CDR3 totals 15 residues. The germline gives CDR1 SGHTA, CDR2 FQGTGA. V shed 5 bases and J 5 bases; nucleotides not matched to a gene: 8. CDR3 in DNA: TGTGCCAGCAGCATAGACAGGGATCTAACCGGGGAGCTGTTTTTT. This codes for CASSIDRDLTGELFF. Full variable domain (rest looked up from reference TRBV7-3 and TRBJ2-2): GAGVSQTPSNKVTEKGKYVELRCDPISGHTALYWYRQSLGQGPEFLIYFQGTGAADDSGLPNDRFFAVRPEGSVSTLKIQRTERGDSAVYLCASSIDRDLTGELFFGEGSRLTVL.

Only a few counts were recorded for this clonotype. The V and J genes are TRBV9 and TRBJ1-2; D might be TRBD1 (5 bases). With 0 bases removed from V and 4 bases from J, the gap between germline ends came to 7 bases. Germline V gives CDR1 SGDLS, CDR2 YYNGEE. The CDR3 consists of 13 residues. The CDR3 sequence is CASSVGQGYGYTF. Here the CDR3 DNA reads TGTGCCAGCAGCGTAGGGCAGGGCTATGGCTACACCTTC.

In nucleotides, the CDR3 is TGTGCCAGTGCAACCGGGACAGCAAACTATGGCTACACCTTC. This encodes CASATGTANYGYTF. The rearrangement joins TRBV19 to TRBJ1-2; the match to TRBD1 covers 7 bases. After removal of 8 bases from V and 2 bases from J, the junction contained 8 bases not matched to a gene. The germline CDR1 and CDR2 sequences are LNHDA and SQIVND (reference sequence). The CDR3 sequence is 14 residues long.

The chain joins TRBV7-8 to TRBJ2-5; D may correspond to TRBD1 or TRBD2 (5 bases each). Trimming took 3 bases from V and 5 from J, leaving 13 bases between them. The CDR3 is 14 amino acids. The germline CDR1 and CDR2 sequences are SGHVS and FQNEAQ. The CDR3 spells CASSFVGTVETQYF. In DNA form, the CDR3 reads TGTGCCAGCAGCTTCGTAGGGACGGTGGAGACCCAGTACTTC.

The rearrangement joins TRBV11-2 to TRBJ2-1; 11 positions agree with TRBD2. The CDR3 extends over 14 amino acids. V was pared by 6 bases and J by 6 bases, with 4 bases of the junction left unmatched. The germline CDR1 and CDR2 sequences are SGHAT and FQNNGV. This CDR3 is CASRGTSGLNEQFF. The CDR3 DNA reads as TGTGCCAGCAGGGGGACTAGCGGTCTCAATGAGCAGTTCTTC. The variable domain in full, with the rest retrieved from reference TRBV11-2 and TRBJ2-1, is EAGVAQSPRYKIIEKRQSVAFWCNPISGHATLYWYQQILGQGPKLLIQFQNNGVVDDSQLPKDRFSAERLKGVDSTLKIQPAKLEDSAVYLCASRGTSGLNEQFFGPGTRLTVL.

This chain connects TRBV5-1 to TRBJ2-2; D may be TRBD1 or TRBD2 (7 bases each). Trimming took 1 base from V and 4 from J, leaving 14 bases between them. This CDR3 has 16 residues. Looked up from germline, CDR1 is SGHRS and CDR2 is YFSETQ. The CDR3 sequence: CASSLSPGGVTGELFF. CDR3 DNA sequence: TGCGCCAGCAGCTTGAGCCCAGGGGGGGTCACCGGGGAGCTGTTTTTT.

This clonotype was counted many times. Mismatch with germline at one junction end may stem from a read error. The chain is built from TRBV5-1 and TRBJ2-3; TRBD2 aligns across 7 bases. The CDR3 covers 14 residues. Germline loops: CDR1 SGHRS, CDR2 YFSETQ. DNA of the CDR3: TGCGCCACCAGCACCCTCGCGGGGGAGGATACGCAGTATTTT. Its protein is CATSTLAGEDTQYF.

Concerning this clonotype: A single base separates this from a much larger clone, so it may be a read error. The rearrangement joins TRBV18 to TRBJ2-3; 8 nucleotides line up with TRBD2. Trimming cost V 4 bases and J 1 base; bases outside gene matches: 7. This CDR3 has 16 residues. CDR1 is KGHSH and CDR2 is LQKENI in the germline V gene. The CDR3 coding sequence is TGTGCCAGCTCACACCAGCGGGGGTTGCGCACAGATACGCAGTATTTT. Protein: CASSHQRGLRTDTQYF.

This clonotype was observed many times. The chain uses TRBV5-1 and TRBJ2-6; tentatively, D is TRBD2 (5 bases). The CDR3 is 18 residues long. Germline loops: CDR1 SGHRS, CDR2 YFSETQ. V was shortened by 0 bases and J by 2 bases, with 15 bases between the two germline ends. The CDR3 DNA sequence: TGCGCCAGCAGCTTGGTTCCGGGGATCGTGGCTGGGGCCAACGTCCTGACTTTC. Translating it yields CASSLVPGIVAGANVLTF.

This clonotype was counted between two and nine times. The chain joins TRBV2 to TRBJ2-7, with D maybe TRBD1 (5 bases). Germline V lookup: CDR1 SNHLY, CDR2 FYNNEI. V was shortened by 6 bases and J by 5 bases, with 14 bases between the two germline ends. The CDR3 runs to 13 residues. Written as DNA, the CDR3 is TGTGCCAGCAGCGACAAGGGGTTCAACGAGCAGTACTTC. Protein sequence: CASSDKGFNEQYF.

This clonotype has just a few counts. This rearrangement joins TRBV9 to TRBJ1-2; possible D gene TRBD1, 5 bases. This CDR3 contains 15 residues. The V end lost 0 bases, the J end lost 3 bases, and 12 bases lay between the germline ends. Germline-derived CDR1 and CDR2 are SGDLS and YYNGEE. The CDR3 sequence: CASSVGRGADYGYTF. As DNA, the CDR3 is TGTGCCAGCAGCGTAGGAAGGGGCGCCGACTATGGCTACACCTTC. Variable domain in full (rest from reference TRBV9 and TRBJ1-2): DSGVTQTPKHLITATGQRVTLRCSPRSGDLSVYWYQQSLDQGLQFLIQYYNGEERAKGNILERFSAQQFPDLHSELNLSSLELGDSALYFCASSVGRGADYGYTFGSGTRLTVV.

This clonotype was seen at least ten times. The rearrangement joins TRBV29-1 to TRBJ1-5, with 7 bases aligning to TRBD1. This CDR3 has 14 residues. Unmatched junction bases numbered 9, after V lost 5 bases and J lost 5 bases. CDR1 and CDR2 from the germline V gene are SQVTM and ANQGSEA. The CDR3, as DNA: TGCAGCGTTTCCGTGACAGGGAAAGATCAGCCCCAGCATTTT. It translates to CSVSVTGKDQPQHF.

In this sample, this clonotype turned up a few times. The chain carries TRBV20-1 and TRBJ2-4; D is possibly TRBD1 or TRBD2 (5 bases each). V shed 3 bases and J shed 0 bases, with 18 bases lying between them. Germline loops: CDR1 DFQATT, CDR2 SNEGSKA (reference sequence). CDR3 length: 17 amino acids. The CDR3 region is CSARSRFGAVAKNIQYF. In DNA form, the CDR3 reads TGCAGTGCTAGGAGTCGGTTCGGGGCGGTAGCCAAAAACATTCAGTACTTC.

This sequence joins TRBV3-1 and TRBJ2-3, with D tentatively TRBD2 (5 bases). Germline CDR1 is LGHDT and CDR2 is YNNKEL (reference sequence). Trimming stripped 0 bases from V and 5 bases from J, with 12 bases between. The CDR3 is made up of 15 amino acids. CDR3 sequence: CASSQDFGLQDTQYF. CDR3 DNA: TGTGCCAGCAGCCAAGATTTTGGACTTCAAGATACGCAGTATTTT.

This chain connects TRBV14 to TRBJ1-1, with 7 bases lining up with TRBD1. The V gene's germline CDR1 is SGHDN and CDR2 FVKESK. The CDR3 sequence is 16 residues long. Trimming cost V 0 bases and J 5 bases; bases outside gene matches: 9. The CDR3 reads CASSQDLRQGDTEAFF. The CDR3 region has the DNA TGTGCCAGCAGCCAAGATCTCCGACAGGGAGATACTGAAGCTTTCTTT.

The table lists this clonotype with a few counts. The genes are TRBV25-1 and TRBJ2-7, with 7 nucleotides matching TRBD1. The CDR3 runs to 12 residues. With 8 bases clipped from V and 5 bases from J, the junction kept 6 bases outside the gene matches. Germline CDR1 is MGHDK and CDR2 is SYGVNS. The CDR3 region is CASGRDRNEQYF. The CDR3 DNA follows: TGTGCCAGCGGCCGGGACAGAAACGAGCAGTACTTC.

This clonotype was observed a few times. The V gene is TRBV9, the J gene TRBJ2-7, with unresolved D. Trimming removed 0 bases at V and 2 bases at J, with 12 bases between. Germline V CDR1 and CDR2: SGDLS, YYNGEE. The CDR3 runs to 15 residues. CDR3 amino acids: CASSVAPTLAYEQYF. Written as DNA, the CDR3 is TGTGCCAGCAGCGTAGCCCCAACTCTAGCCTACGAGCAGTACTTC.

This clonotype has just a few counts. The genes are TRBV18 and TRBJ2-5, with unresolved D. Germline CDR1 is KGHSH and CDR2 is LQKENI. Trimming took 2 bases from V and 1 from J, leaving 8 bases between them. CDR3 length equals 14 residues. The CDR3 nucleotides are TGTGCCAGCTCACCATATGCAGGCCAAGAGACCCAGTACTTC. This translates into CASSPYAGQETQYF. Complete variable domain (other parts from reference TRBV18 and TRBJ2-5): NAGVMQNPRHLVRRRGQEARLRCSPMKGHSHVYWYRQLPEEGLKFMVYLQKENIIDESGMPKERFSAEFPKEGPSILRIQQVVRGDSAAYFCASSPYAGQETQYFGPGTRLLVL.

This CDR3 is CASSYSRWGRQPQHF. The CDR3 nucleotides read TGTGCCAGCAGTTACTCGAGATGGGGGAGGCAGCCCCAGCATTTT. The V call is TRBV6-5, the J call TRBJ1-5, with a weak D call TRBD1 (5 bases). CDR1 is MNHEY, CDR2 SVGAGI, per germline. With 0 bases removed from V and 7 bases from J, the gap between germline ends came to 13 bases. CDR3 length: 15 residues.

V and J are TRBV9 and TRBJ2-3; perhaps TRBD2 as D (5 bases). The CDR3 is 15 amino acids. Germline V gene lookup returns CDR1 SGDLS and CDR2 YYNGEE. V was clipped by 5 bases and J by 3 bases, with 16 bases between them. The CDR3 sequence: CASSRITRGTDTQYF. DNA for the CDR3: TGTGCCAGCAGTCGCATCACTCGGGGAACAGATACGCAGTATTTT.

The genes are TRBV14 and TRBJ1-1, with D uncertain. CDR3 size: 15 residues. Germline assignment: CDR1 SGHDN and CDR2 FVKESK. Trimming cost V 0 bases and J 5 bases, with 13 bases left between them. The CDR3 region is CASSQDARRRTEAFF. CDR3 nucleotide sequence: TGTGCCAGCAGCCAAGATGCGAGAAGGAGGACTGAAGCTTTCTTT.

This clonotype was seen more than once but under ten times. The DNA for the CDR3 is TGTGCCAGCTCACTAACAGTGGGGACCAAAAACATTCAGTACTTC. Protein: CASSLTVGTKNIQYF. The gene calls are TRBV18 and TRBJ2-4; D uncertain. Germline-derived CDR1 and CDR2 are KGHSH and LQKENI. The CDR3 covers 15 residues. Between the trimmed V and J ends, which lost 4 bases and 2 bases, there was a span of 12 bases.

The chain uses TRBV28 and TRBJ2-7, with D uncertain. The V gene lost 6 bases and the J gene lost 7 bases, with 10 bases spanning the gap. Germline V gene sequence: CDR1 MDHEN, CDR2 SYDVKM. The CDR3 runs to 11 residues. The CDR3 loop reads CASRSTFEQYV. DNA of the CDR3: TGTGCCAGCAGGTCCACGTTTGAGCAGTACGTC.

V is TRBV4-2 and J is TRBJ2-1, with 9 bases aligning to TRBD1. The CDR3 loop spans 15 amino acids. The germline CDR1 and CDR2 sequences are LGHNA and YNFKEQ. J lost 2 bases, V lost 4 bases, and 3 bases had no gene match. CDR3 DNA: TGTGCCAGCAGCCCACAGGGGGCGGCCTACAATGAGCAGTTCTTC. Its translation: CASSPQGAAYNEQFF.

This clonotype was seen a handful of times. The chain is built from TRBV4-3 and TRBJ1-2; D is unresolved. From germline, CDR1 is LGHNA and CDR2 YSLEER. V lost 0 bases and J 2 bases, leaving 13 bases between the germline ends. The CDR3 is 16 residues long. CDR3 sequence: CASSQDGVTHNYGYTF. As DNA, the CDR3 is TGCGCCAGCAGCCAAGATGGGGTCACACACAACTATGGCTACACCTTC.

The V gene is TRBV24-1, the J gene TRBJ2-2; 11 nucleotides agree with TRBD2. V dropped 4 bases and J dropped 3; count of bases not matched to a gene: 3. The CDR3 loop spans 16 amino acids. Germline CDR1 KGHDR, CDR2 SFDVKD. As DNA, the CDR3 is TGTGCCACCAGTGAAACGACTAGCGGGGACACCGGGGAGCTGTTTTTT. It yields the protein CATSETTSGDTGELFF.

This clonotype was seen only a few times. The chain links TRBV5-1 to TRBJ2-3, with 7 positions matching TRBD2. The junction had 11 bases not matched to a gene; V was cut back by 4 bases and J by 3 bases. CDR1 SGHRS and CDR2 YFSETQ come from the germline V gene. The CDR3 has 16 amino acids. The CDR3 DNA sequence: TGCGCCAGCAGCGGGGGAGGGGCCAGAAGTACAGATACGCAGTATTTT. The encoded protein is CASSGGGARSTDTQYF.

The rearrangement uses TRBV11-1 and TRBJ2-1; 8 positions match TRBD1. The trim removed 1 base at V and 5 bases at J, leaving 7 bases unmatched. The CDR3 runs to 16 residues. The germline CDR1 and CDR2 sequences are SGHAT and FQDESV (reference sequence). The CDR3 spells CASSLGPQGADNEQFF. CDR3 coding DNA: TGTGCCAGCAGCTTAGGCCCCCAGGGGGCCGACAATGAGCAGTTCTTC.

V usage is TRBV6-5 and J usage is TRBJ1-2, with TRBD1 identical over 9 bases. V gave up 0 bases and J gave up 7 bases; unmatched junction bases: 12. This CDR3 has 17 amino acids. Germline CDR1 MNHEY, CDR2 SVGAGI. CDR3 in amino acids: CASSYSNLGQGIFGYTF. DNA for the CDR3: TGTGCCAGCAGTTACTCCAACCTGGGACAGGGTATTTTTGGCTACACCTTC.